The clone carrying this T cell receptor beta chain was seen a few times. Its antigen is still unknown. The data were taken from a study of identifying expanded T cells in peripheral blood. Study outcomes and limitations: Across healthy donors, higher total template counts meant significantly greater approximately two-week count variance.

Profiled with immunoSEQ multiplex PCR; TCRdb holds only in-frame clones, not every one. The sample yields tens of thousands of clones, 88% seen once. No infections or other immune events were documented during collection. With 6 bases clipped from V and 7 bases from J, the junction kept 7 bases outside the gene matches. Germline values: CDR1 SNHLY, CDR2 FYNNEI. There are 14 residues in the CDR3. The chain combines TRBV2 with TRBJ1-5; 9 bases match TRBD1. Sequences were obtained from blood. The receptor was isolated from a person between 18 and 70 years old in good health. Here the CDR3 DNA reads TGTGCCAGCAGCAAGGGACAGGGTATACAGCCCCAGCATTTT. It codes for CASSKGQGIQPQHF.